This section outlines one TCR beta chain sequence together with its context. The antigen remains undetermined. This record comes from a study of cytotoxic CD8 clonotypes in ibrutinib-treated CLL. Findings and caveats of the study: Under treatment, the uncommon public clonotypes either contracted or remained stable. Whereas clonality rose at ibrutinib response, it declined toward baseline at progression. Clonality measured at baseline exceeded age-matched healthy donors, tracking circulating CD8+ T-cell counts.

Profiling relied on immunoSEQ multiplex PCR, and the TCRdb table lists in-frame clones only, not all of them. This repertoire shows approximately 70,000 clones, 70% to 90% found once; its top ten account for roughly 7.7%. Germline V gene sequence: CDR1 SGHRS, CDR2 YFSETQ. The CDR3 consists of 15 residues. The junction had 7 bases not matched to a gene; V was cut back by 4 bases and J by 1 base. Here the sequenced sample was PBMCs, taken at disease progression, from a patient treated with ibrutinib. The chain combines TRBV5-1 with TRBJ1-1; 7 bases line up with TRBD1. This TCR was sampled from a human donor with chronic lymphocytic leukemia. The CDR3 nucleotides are TGCGCCAGCAGCCCGACGACAGGGAGGAACACTGAAGCTTTCTTT. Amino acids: CASSPTTGRNTEAFF.